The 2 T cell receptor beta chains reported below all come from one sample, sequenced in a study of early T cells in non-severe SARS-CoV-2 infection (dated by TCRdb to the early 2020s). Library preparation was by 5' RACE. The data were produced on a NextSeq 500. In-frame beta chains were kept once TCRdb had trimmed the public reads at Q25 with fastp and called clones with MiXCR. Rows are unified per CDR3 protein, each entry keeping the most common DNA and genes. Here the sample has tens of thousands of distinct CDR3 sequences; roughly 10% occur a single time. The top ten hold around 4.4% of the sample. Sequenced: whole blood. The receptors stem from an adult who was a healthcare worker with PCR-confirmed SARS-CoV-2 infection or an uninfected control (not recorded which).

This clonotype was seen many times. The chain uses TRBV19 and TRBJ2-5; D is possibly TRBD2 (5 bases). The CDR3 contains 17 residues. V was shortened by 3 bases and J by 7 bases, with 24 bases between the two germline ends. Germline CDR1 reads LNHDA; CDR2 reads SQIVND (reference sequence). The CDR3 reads CASSIRTWGDDFRTQYF. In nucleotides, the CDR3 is TGTGCCAGTAGTATTAGGACTTGGGGAGACGATTTTCGGACCCAGTACTTC.

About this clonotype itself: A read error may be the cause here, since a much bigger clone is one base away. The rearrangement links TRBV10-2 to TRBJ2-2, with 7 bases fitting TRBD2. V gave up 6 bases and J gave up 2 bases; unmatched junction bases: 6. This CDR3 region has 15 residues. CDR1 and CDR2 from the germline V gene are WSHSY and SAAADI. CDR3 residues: CASSRRLANTGELFF. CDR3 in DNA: TGCGCCAGCAGCCGGAGACTAGCAAACACCGGGGAGCTGTTTTTT.